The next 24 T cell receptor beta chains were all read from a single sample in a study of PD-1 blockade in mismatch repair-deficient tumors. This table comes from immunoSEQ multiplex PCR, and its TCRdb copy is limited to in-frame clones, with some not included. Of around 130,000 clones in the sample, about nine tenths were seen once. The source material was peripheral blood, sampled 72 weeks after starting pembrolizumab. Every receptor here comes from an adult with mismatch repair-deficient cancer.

CDR3 amino acids: CASSRTSGETQYF. The CDR3, as DNA: TGTGCCAGCAGCCGGACTAGCGGAGAGACCCAGTACTTC. The chain links TRBV6-4 to TRBJ2-5, with 10 bases aligning to TRBD2. CDR1 is MRHNA and CDR2 is SNTAGT in the germline V gene. After removal of 6 bases from V and 4 bases from J, the junction contained 2 bases not matched to a gene. The CDR3 length is 13 residues.

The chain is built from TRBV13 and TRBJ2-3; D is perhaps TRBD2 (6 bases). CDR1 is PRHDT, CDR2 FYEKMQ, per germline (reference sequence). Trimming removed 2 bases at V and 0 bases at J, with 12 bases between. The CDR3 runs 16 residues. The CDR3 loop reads CASSLSAGSSTDTQYF. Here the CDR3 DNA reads TGTGCCAGCAGCTTAAGTGCGGGATCAAGCACAGATACGCAGTATTTT.

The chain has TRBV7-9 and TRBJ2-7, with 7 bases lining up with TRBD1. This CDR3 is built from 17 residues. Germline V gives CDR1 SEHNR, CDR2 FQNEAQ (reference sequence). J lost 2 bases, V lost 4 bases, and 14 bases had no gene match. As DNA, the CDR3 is TGTGCCAGCAGCTACCACTCACCGGGACAGTCAACCTACGAGCAGTACTTC. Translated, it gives CASSYHSPGQSTYEQYF.

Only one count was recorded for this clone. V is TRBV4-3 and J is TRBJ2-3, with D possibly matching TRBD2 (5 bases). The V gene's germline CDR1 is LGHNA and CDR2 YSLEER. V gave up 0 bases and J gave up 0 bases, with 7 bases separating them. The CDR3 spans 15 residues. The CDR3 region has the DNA TGCGCCAGCAGCCAAGAGGACTTTAGCACAGATACGCAGTATTTT. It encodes CASSQEDFSTDTQYF.

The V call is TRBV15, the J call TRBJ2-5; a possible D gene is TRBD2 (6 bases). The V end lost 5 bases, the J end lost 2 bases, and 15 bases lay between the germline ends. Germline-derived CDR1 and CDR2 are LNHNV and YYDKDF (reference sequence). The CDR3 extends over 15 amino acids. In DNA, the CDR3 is TGTGCCACCAGCTCCCAACTAGCCTGGCAAGAGACCCAGTACTTC. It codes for CATSSQLAWQETQYF.

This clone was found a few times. This CDR3 is CASKGLSYEQYF. In DNA, the CDR3 is TGTGCCAGTAAAGGCCTCTCCTACGAGCAGTACTTC. The rearrangement uses TRBV19 and TRBJ2-7; D not resolved. V was cut by 7 bases and J by 0 bases, with 7 bases left in between. The germline gives CDR1 LNHDA, CDR2 SQIVND (reference sequence). CDR3 length: 12 residues.

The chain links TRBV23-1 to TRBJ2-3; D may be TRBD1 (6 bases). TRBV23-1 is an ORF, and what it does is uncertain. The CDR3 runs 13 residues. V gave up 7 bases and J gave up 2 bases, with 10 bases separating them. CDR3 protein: CASNRQDTDTQYF. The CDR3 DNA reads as TGCGCCAGCAATAGACAGGACACAGATACGCAGTATTTT.

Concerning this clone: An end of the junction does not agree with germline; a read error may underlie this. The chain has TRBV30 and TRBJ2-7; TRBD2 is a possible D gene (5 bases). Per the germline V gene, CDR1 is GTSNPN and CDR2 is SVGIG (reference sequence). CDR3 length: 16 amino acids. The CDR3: CAWTPRAGGLSYGQYF. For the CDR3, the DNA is TGTGCCTGGACCCCACGGGCGGGTGGTTTATCCTACGGGCAGTACTTC.

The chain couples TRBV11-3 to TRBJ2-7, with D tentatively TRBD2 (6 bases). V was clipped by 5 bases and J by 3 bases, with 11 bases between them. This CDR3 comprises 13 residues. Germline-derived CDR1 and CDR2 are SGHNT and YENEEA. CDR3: CASSRRGGYEQYF. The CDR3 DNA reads TGTGCCAGCAGCCGAAGGGGAGGCTACGAGCAGTACTTC.

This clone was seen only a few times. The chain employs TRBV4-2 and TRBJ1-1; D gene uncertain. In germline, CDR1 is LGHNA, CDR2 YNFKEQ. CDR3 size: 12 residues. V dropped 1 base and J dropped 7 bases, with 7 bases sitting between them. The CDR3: CASSQVGGEAFF. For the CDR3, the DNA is TGTGCCAGCAGCCAAGTGGGAGGTGAAGCTTTCTTT.

The CDR3 nucleotides read TGTGCCAGCAGCGTGCCAGACAGCAGGGAGACCCAGTACTTC. Translating gives CASSVPDSRETQYF. This chain joins TRBV9 and TRBJ2-5; TRBD1 might be the D (5 bases). CDR3 length: 14 residues. Germline-derived CDR1 and CDR2 are SGDLS and YYNGEE. V dropped 2 bases and J dropped 5 bases, with 13 bases sitting between them.

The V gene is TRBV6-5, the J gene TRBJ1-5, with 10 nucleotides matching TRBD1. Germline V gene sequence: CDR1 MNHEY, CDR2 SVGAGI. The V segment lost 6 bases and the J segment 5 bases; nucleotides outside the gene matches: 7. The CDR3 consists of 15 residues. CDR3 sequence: CASSLDGTGDQPQHF. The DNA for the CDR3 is TGTGCCAGCAGCCTCGATGGGACAGGGGATCAGCCCCAGCATTTT.

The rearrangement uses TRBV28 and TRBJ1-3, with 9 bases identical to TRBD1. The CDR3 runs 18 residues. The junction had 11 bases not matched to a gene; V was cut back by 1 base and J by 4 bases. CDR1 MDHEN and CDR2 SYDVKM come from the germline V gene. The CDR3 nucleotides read TGTGCCAGCAGTTTATATTCCCCGACAGGGGGGGGAGGAAACACCATATATTTT. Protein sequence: CASSLYSPTGGGGNTIYF.

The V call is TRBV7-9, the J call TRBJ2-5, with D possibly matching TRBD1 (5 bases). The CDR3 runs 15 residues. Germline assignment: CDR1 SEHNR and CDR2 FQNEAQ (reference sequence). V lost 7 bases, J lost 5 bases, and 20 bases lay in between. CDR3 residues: CASTEVRGPWETQYF. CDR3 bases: TGTGCCAGCACCGAAGTAAGGGGTCCCTGGGAGACCCAGTACTTC.

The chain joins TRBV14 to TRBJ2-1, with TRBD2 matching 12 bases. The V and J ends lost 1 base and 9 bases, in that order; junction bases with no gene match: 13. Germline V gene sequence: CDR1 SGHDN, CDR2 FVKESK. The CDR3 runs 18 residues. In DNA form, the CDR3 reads TGTGCCAGCAGCCAAGGGAGGCGGACTAGCGGGAAGGAAGGTGAGCAGTTCTTC. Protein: CASSQGRRTSGKEGEQFF.

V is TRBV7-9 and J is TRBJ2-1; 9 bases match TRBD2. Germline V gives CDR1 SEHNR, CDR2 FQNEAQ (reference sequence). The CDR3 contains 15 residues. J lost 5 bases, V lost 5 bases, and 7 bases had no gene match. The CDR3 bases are TGTGCCAGCAGCCCTGATAGCGGGAGTAACAATGAGCAGTTCTTC. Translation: CASSPDSGSNNEQFF.

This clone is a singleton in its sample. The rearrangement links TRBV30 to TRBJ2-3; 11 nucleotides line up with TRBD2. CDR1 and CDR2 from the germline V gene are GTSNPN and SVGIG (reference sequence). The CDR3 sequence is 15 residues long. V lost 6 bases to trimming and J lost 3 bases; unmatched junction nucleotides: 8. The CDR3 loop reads CACKGTSGKTDTQYF. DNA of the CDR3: TGTGCCTGTAAGGGGACTAGCGGAAAAACAGATACGCAGTATTTT.

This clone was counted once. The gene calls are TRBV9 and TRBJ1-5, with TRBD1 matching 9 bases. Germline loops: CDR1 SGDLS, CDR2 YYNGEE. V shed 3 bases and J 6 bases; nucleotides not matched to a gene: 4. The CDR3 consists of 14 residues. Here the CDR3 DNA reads TGTGCCAGCAGCGACGGGACAGGGCTTCAGCCCCAGCATTTT. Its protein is CASSDGTGLQPQHF.

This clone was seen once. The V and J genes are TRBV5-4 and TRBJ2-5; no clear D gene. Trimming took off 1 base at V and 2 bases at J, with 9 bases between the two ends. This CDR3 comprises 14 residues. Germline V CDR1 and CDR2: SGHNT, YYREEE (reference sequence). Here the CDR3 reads CASSLRVEQETQYF. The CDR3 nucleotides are TGTGCCAGCAGCTTGAGAGTAGAACAAGAGACCCAGTACTTC. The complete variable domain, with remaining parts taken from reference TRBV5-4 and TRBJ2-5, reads ETGVTQSPTHLIKTRGQQVTLRCSSQSGHNTVSWYQQALGQGPQFIFQYYREEENGRGNFPPRFSGLQFPNYSSELNVNALELDDSALYLCASSLRVEQETQYFGPGTRLLVL.

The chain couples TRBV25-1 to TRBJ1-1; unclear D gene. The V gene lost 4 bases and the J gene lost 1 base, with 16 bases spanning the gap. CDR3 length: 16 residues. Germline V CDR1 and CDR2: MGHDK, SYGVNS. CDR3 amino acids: CASSAIRAGGNTEAFF. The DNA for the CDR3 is TGTGCCAGCAGTGCTATAAGAGCAGGAGGGAACACTGAAGCTTTCTTT.

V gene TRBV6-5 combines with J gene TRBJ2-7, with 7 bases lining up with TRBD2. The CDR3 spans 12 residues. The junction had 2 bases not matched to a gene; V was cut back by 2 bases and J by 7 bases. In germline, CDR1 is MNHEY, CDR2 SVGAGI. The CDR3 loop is CASSYGGGEQYF. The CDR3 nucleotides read TGTGCCAGCAGTTACGGGGGAGGGGAGCAGTACTTC.

CDR3 DNA sequence: TGTGCCAGCAGCTTGGAAACGGTTACAGGGGCCAAGGGTGGCTACACCTTC. It specifies CASSLETVTGAKGGYTF. V and J are TRBV5-4 and TRBJ1-2, with TRBD1 identical over 7 bases. V dropped 0 bases and J dropped 7; count of bases not matched to a gene: 15. CDR1 and CDR2 from the germline V gene are SGHNT and YYREEE (reference sequence). This CDR3 is built from 17 residues.

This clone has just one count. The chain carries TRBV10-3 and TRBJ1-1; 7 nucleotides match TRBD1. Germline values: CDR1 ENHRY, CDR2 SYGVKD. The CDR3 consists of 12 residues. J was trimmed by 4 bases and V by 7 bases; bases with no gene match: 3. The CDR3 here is CAINQGGTEAFF. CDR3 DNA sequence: TGTGCCATCAATCAGGGGGGCACTGAAGCTTTCTTT.

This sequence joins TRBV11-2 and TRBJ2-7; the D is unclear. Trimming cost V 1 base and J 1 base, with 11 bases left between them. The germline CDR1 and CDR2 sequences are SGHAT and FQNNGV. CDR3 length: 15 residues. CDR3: CASSLGGSPSYEQYF. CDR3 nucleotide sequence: TGTGCCAGCAGCTTAGGTGGGTCCCCATCCTACGAGCAGTACTTC.